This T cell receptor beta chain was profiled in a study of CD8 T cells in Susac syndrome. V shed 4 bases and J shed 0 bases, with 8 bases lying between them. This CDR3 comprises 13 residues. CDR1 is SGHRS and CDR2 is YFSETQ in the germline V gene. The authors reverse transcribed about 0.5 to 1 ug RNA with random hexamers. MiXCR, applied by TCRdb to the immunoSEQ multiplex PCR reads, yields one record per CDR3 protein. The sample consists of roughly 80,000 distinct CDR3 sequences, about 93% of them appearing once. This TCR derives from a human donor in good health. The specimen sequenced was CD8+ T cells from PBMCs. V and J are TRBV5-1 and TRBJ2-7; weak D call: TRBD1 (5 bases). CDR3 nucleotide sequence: TGCGCCAGCAGCCTGGACAACTCCTACGAGCAGTACTTC. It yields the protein CASSLDNSYEQYF.